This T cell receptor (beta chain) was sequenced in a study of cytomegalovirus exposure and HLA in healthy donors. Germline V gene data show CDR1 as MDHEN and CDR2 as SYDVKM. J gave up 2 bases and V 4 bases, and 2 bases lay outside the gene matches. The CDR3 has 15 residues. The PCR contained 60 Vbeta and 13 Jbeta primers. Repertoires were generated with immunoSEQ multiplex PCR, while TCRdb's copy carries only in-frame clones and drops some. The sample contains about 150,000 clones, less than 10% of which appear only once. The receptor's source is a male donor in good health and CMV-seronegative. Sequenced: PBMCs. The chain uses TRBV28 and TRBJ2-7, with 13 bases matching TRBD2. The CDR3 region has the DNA TGTGCCAGCAGTTCGGGACTAGCGGGGCCCTACGAGCAGTACTTC. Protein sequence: CASSSGLAGPYEQYF. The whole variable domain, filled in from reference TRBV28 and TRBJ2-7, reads DVKVTQSSRYLVKRTGEKVFLECVQDMDHENMFWYRQDPGLGLRLIYFSYDVKMKEKGDIPEGYSVSREKKERFSLILESASTNQTSMYLCASSSGLAGPYEQYFGPGTRLTVT.